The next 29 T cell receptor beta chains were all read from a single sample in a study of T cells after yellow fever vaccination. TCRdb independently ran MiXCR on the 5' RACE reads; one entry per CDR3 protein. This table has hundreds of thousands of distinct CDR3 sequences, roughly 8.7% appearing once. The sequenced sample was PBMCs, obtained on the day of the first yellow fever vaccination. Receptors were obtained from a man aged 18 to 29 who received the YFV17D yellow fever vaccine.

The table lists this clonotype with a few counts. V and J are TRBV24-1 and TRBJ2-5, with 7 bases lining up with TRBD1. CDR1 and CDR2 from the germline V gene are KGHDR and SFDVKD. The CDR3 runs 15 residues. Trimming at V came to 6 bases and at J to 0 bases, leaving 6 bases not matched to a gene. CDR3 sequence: CATSSGTAYQETQYF. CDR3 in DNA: TGTGCCACCAGTTCCGGGACAGCGTACCAAGAGACCCAGTACTTC.

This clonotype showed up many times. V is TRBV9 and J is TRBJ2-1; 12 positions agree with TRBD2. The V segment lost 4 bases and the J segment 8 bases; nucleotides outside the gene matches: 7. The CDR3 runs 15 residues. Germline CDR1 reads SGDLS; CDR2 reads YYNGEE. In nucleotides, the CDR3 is TGTGCCAGCAGCCTTGGACTAGCGGGGATGGATGAGCAGTTCTTC. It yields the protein CASSLGLAGMDEQFF.

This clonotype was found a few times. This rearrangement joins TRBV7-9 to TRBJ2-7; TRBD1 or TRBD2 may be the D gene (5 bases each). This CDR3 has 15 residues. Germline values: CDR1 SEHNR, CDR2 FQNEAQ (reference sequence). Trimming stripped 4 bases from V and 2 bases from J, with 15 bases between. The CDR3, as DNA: TGTGCCAGCAGCTCGATACGGGACCCCACCTACGAGCAGTACTTC. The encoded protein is CASSSIRDPTYEQYF.

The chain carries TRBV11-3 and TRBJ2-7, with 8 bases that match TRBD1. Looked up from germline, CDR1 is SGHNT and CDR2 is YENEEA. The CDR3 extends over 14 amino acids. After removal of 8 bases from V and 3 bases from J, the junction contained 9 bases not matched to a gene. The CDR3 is CASDPGQGRYEQYV. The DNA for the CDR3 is TGTGCCAGCGATCCCGGACAGGGACGCTACGAGCAGTACGTC.

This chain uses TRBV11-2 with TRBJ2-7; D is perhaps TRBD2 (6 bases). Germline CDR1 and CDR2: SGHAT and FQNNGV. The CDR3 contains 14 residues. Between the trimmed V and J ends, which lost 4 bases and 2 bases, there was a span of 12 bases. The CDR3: CASSSSRLAYEQYV. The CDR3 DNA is TGTGCCAGCAGCTCCTCCCGACTAGCCTACGAGCAGTACGTC.

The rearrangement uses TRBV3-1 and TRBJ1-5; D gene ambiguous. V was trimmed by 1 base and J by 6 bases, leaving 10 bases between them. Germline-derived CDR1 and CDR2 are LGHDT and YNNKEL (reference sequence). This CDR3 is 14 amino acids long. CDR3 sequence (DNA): TGTGCCAGCAGCCAAGTCCTCAAAGGTCAGCCCCAGCATTTT. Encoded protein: CASSQVLKGQPQHF.

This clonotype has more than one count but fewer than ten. CDR3 sequence reads: CAGSGGRSGELFF. The CDR3, as DNA: TGTGCCGGTAGCGGGGGGAGATCCGGGGAGCTGTTTTTT. The J gene is TRBJ2-2, the V gene TRBV7-6, with 10 bases matching TRBD2. CDR3 size: 13 residues. Trimming removed 11 bases from V and 6 bases from J; junction bases left unmatched: 6. Germline V gene data show CDR1 as SGHVS and CDR2 as FNYEAQ. Full variable domain (missing parts from reference TRBV7-6 and TRBJ2-2): GAGVSQSPRYKVTKRGQDVALRCDPISGHVSLYWYRQALGQGPEFLTYFNYEAQQDKSGLPNDRFSAERPEGSISTLTIQRTEQRDSAMYRCAGSGGRSGELFFGEGSRLTVL.

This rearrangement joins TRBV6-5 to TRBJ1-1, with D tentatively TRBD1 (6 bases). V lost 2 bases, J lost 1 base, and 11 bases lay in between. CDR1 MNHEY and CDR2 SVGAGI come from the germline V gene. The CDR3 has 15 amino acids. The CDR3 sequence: CASSYPGVPNTEAFF. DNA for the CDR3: TGTGCCAGCAGTTACCCAGGGGTCCCGAACACTGAAGCTTTCTTT.

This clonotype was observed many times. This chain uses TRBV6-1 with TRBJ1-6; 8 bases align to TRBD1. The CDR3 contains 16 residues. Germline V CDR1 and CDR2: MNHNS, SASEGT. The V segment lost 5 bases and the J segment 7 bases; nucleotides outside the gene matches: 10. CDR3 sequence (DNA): TGTGCCAGCAGTCCTACCGGACAGGGTGGGAATTCACCCCTCCACTTT. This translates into CASSPTGQGGNSPLHF.

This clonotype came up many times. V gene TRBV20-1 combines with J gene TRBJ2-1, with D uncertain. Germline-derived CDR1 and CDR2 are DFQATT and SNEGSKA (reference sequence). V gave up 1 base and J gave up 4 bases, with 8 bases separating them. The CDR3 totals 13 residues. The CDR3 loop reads CSARGKDYNEQFF. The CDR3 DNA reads TGCAGTGCTAGAGGAAAGGATTACAATGAGCAGTTCTTC.

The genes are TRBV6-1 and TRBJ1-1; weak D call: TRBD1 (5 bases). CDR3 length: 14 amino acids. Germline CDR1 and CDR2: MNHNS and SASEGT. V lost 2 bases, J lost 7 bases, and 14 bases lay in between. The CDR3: CASSEILETGEAFF. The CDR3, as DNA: TGTGCCAGCAGTGAAATTTTAGAAACAGGTGAAGCTTTCTTT.

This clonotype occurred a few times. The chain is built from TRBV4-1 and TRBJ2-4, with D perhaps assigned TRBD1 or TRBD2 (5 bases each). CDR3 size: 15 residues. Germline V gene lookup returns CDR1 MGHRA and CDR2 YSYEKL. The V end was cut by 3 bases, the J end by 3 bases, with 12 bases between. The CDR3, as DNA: TGCGCCAGCAGCCAGATTGGGACCATCAAAAACATTCAGTACTTC. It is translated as CASSQIGTIKNIQYF.

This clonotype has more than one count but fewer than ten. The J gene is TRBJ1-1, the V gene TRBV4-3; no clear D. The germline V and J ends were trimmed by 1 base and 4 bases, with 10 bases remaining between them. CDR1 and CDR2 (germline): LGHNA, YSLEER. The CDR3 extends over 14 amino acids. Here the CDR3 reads CASSQGKGGTEAFF. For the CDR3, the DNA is TGCGCCAGCAGCCAAGGAAAGGGAGGCACTGAAGCTTTCTTT.

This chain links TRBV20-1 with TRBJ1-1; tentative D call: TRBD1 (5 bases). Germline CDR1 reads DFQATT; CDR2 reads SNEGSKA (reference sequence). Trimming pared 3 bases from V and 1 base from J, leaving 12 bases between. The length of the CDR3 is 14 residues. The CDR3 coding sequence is TGCAGTGCTAGCTGGGGGAATCGGAACACTGAAGCTTTCTTT. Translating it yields CSASWGNRNTEAFF.

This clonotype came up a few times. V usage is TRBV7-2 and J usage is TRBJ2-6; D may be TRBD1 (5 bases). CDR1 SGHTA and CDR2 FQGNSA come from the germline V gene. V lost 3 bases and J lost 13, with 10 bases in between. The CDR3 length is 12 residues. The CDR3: CASSFPGQVLTF. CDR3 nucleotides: TGTGCCAGCAGCTTCCCAGGGCAAGTCCTGACTTTC.

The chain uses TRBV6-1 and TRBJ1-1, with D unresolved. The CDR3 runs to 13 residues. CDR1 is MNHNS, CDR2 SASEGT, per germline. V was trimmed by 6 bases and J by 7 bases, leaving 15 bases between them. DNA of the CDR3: TGTGCCAGCAGAGATCCGGACGAAGATGAAGCTTTCTTT. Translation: CASRDPDEDEAFF.

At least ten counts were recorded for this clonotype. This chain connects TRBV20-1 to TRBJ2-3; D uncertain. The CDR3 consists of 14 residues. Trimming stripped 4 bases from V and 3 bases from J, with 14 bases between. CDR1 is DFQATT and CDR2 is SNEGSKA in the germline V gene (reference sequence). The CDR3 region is CSATAYPGTDTQYF. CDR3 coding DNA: TGCAGTGCTACTGCCTATCCCGGAACAGATACGCAGTATTTT.

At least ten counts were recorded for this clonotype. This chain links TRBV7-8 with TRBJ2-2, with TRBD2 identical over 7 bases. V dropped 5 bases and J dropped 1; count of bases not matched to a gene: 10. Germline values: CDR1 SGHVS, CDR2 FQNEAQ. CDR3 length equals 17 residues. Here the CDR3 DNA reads TGTGCCAGCAGCCCTTCGCGGCTAGCGGTGAACACCGGGGAGCTGTTTTTT. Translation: CASSPSRLAVNTGELFF.

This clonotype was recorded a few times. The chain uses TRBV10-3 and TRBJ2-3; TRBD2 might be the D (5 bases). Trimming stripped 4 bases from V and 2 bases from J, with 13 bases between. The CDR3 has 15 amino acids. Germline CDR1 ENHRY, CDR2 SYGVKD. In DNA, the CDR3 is TGTGCCATCAGTGGTAGGGCTAGCCCCACAGATACGCAGTATTTT. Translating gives CAISGRASPTDTQYF.

This chain's CDR3 is CASSPHREGEKLFF. CDR3 nucleotide sequence: TGTGCCAGCAGTCCTCACAGGGAGGGGGAAAAACTGTTTTTT. V is TRBV27 and J is TRBJ1-4, with a weak D call TRBD1 (6 bases). The ends were cut back, 5 bases at V and 8 bases at J, with 15 bases in the middle. This CDR3 is built from 14 residues. Germline assignment: CDR1 MNHEY and CDR2 SMNVEV (reference sequence).

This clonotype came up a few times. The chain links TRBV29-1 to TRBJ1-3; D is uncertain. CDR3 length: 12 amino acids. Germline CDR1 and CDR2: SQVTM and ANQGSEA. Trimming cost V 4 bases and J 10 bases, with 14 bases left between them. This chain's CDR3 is CSVATSFETIYF. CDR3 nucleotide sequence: TGCAGCGTTGCTACCAGCTTCGAGACCATATATTTT.

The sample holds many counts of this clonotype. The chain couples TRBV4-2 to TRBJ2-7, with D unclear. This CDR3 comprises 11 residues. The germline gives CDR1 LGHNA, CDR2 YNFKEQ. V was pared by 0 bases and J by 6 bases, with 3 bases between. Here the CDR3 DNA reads TGTGCCAGCAGCCAAGATACCGAGCAGTACTTC. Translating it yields CASSQDTEQYF.

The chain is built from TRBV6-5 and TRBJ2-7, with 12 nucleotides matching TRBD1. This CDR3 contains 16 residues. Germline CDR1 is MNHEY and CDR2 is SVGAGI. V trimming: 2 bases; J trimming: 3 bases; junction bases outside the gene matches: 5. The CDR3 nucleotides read TGTGCCAGCAGTTACCCGGGACAGGGGGCAAACTACGAGCAGTACTTC. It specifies CASSYPGQGANYEQYF.

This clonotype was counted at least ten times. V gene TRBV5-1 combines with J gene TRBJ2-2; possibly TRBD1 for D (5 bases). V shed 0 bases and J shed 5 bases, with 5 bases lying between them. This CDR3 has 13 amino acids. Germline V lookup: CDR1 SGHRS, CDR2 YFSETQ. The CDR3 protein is CASSLEGTGELFF. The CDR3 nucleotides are TGCGCCAGCAGCTTGGAGGGGACCGGGGAGCTGTTTTTT.

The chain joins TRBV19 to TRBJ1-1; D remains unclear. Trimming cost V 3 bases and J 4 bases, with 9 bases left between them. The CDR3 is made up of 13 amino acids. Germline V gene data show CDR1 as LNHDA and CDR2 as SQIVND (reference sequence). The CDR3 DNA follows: TGTGCCAGTAGTATCCCGTGGGCCACTGAAGCTTTCTTT. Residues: CASSIPWATEAFF. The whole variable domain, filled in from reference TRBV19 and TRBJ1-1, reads DGGITQSPKYLFRKEGQNVTLSCEQNLNHDAMYWYRQDPGQGLRLIYYSQIVNDFQKGDIAEGYSVSREKKESFPLTVTSAQKNPTAFYLCASSIPWATEAFFGQGTRLTVV.

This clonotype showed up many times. The CDR3 DNA sequence: TGTGCCAGCAGTCCCGACGATAGAGAGACCCAGTACTTC. It translates to CASSPDDRETQYF. V gene TRBV12-3 or TRBV12-4 combines with J gene TRBJ2-5; D remains ambiguous. V was cut by 5 bases and J by 4 bases, with 11 bases left in between. This CDR3 comprises 13 residues.

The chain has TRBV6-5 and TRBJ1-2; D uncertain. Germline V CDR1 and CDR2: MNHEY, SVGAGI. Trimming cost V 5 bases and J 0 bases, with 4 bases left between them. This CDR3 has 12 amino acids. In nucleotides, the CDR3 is TGTGCCAGCAGTAAAGCTAACTATGGCTACACCTTC. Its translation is CASSKANYGYTF.

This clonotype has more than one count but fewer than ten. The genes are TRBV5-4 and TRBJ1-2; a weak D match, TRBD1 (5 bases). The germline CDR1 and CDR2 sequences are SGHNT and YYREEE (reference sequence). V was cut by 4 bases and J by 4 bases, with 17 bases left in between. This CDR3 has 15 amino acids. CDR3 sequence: CASSRAGAGIYGYTF. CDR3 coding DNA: TGTGCCAGCAGCCGGGCTGGGGCAGGGATCTATGGCTACACCTTC.

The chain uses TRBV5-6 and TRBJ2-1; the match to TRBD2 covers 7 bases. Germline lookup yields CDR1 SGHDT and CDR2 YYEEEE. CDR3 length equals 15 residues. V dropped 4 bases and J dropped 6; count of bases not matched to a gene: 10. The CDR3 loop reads CASSPGLPRGNEQFF. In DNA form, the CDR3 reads TGTGCCAGCAGCCCGGGACTACCCAGAGGCAATGAGCAGTTCTTC.